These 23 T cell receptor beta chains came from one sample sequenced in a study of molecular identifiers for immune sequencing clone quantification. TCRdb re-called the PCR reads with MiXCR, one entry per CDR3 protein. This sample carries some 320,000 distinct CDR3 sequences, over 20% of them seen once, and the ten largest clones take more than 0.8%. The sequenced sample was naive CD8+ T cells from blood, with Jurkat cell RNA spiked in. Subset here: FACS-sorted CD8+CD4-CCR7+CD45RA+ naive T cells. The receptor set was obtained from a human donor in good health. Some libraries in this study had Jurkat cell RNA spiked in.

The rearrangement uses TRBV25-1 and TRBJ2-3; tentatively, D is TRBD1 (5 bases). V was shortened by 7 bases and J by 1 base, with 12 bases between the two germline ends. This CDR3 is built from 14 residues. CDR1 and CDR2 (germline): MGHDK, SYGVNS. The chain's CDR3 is CASNAGLGTDTQYF. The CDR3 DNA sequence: TGTGCCAGCAACGCAGGGCTGGGCACAGATACGCAGTATTTT.

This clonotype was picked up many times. CDR3 sequence (DNA): TGTGCCAGCAGCGTACGGACAGATAATGAGCAGTTCTTC. Translation: CASSVRTDNEQFF. V is TRBV7-2 and J is TRBJ2-1, with D perhaps matching TRBD1 (6 bases). Germline lookup yields CDR1 SGHTA and CDR2 FQGNSA. Trimming shortened V by 5 bases and J by 7 bases, and 12 bases separated the two germline ends. CDR3 length equals 13 residues.

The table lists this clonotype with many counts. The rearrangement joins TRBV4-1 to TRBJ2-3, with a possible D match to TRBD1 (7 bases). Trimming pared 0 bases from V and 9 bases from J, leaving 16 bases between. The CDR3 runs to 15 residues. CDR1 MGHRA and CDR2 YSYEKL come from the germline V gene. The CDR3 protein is CASSQDPSRGATQYF. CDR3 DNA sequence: TGCGCCAGCAGCCAAGACCCCTCCAGGGGGGCAACGCAGTATTTT.

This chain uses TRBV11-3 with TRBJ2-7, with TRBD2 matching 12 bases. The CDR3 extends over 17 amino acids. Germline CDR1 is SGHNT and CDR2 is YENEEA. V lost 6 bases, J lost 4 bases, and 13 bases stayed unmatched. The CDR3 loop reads CASRLSLTGTSGYEQYF. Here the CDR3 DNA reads TGTGCCAGCAGATTAAGTTTAACCGGGACTAGCGGGTACGAGCAGTACTTC.

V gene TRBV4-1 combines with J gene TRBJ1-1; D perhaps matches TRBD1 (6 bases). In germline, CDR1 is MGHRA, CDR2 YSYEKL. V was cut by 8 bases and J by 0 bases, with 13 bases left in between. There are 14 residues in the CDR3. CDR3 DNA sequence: TGCGCCAGCGGAGAGACAGGAATGAACACTGAAGCTTTCTTT. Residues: CASGETGMNTEAFF.

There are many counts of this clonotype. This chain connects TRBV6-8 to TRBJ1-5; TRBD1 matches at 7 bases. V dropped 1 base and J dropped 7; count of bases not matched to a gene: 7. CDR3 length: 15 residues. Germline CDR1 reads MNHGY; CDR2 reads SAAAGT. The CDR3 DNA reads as TGTGCCAGCAGTTACTTCAAGGGGGCTCGGCAGCCCCAGCATTTT. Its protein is CASSYFKGARQPQHF.

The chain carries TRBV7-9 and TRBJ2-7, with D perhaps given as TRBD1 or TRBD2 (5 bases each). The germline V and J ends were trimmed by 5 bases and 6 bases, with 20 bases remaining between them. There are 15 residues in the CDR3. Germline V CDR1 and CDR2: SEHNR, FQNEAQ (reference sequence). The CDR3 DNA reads TGTGCCAGCAGCCGGGACCCCTTTCTCTTGGGCGAGCAGTACTTC. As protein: CASSRDPFLLGEQYF.

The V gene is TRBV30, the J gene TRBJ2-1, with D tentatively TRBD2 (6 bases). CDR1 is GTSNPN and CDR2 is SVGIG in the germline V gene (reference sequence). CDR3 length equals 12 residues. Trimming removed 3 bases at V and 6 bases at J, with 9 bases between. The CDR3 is CAWSRDSNEQFF. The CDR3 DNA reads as TGTGCCTGGAGCCGGGACTCCAATGAGCAGTTCTTC.

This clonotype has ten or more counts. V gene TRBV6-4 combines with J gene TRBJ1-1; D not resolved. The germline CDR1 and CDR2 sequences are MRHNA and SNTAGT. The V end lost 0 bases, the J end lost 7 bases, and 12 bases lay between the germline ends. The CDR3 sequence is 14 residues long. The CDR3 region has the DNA TGTGCCAGCAGTGACTCGCCCGAGTGGAATGAAGCTTTCTTT. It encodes CASSDSPEWNEAFF.

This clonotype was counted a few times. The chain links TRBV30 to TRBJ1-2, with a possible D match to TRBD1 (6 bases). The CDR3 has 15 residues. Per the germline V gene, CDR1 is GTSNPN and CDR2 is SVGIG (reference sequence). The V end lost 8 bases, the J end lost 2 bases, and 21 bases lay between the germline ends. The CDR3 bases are TGTGCCACCAAGGGCCGGACAGACTTGAACTATGGCTACACCTTC. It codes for CATKGRTDLNYGYTF.

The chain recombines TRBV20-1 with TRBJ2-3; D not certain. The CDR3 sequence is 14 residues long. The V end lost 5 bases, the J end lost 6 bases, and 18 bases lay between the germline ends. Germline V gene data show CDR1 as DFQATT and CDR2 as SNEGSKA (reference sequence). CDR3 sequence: CSAFDEGRTDTQYF. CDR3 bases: TGCAGTGCTTTCGACGAAGGGCGGACGGATACGCAGTATTTT.

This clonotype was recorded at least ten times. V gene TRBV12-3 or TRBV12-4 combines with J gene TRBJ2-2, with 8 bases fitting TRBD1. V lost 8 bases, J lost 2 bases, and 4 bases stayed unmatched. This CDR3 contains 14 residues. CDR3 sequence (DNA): TGTGCCAGCCAGGGGGCTACCAACACCGGGGAGCTGTTTTTT. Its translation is CASQGATNTGELFF.

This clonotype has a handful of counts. CDR3 coding DNA: TGTGCCAGCACTCAGTTCGGGACTGCGGGCTACGAGCAGTACTTC. Translation: CASTQFGTAGYEQYF. V and J are TRBV6-1 and TRBJ2-7; tentatively, D is TRBD2 (6 bases). Trimming took off 7 bases at V and 3 bases at J, with 19 bases between the two ends. This CDR3 spans 15 amino acids. Per the germline V gene, CDR1 is MNHNS and CDR2 is SASEGT.

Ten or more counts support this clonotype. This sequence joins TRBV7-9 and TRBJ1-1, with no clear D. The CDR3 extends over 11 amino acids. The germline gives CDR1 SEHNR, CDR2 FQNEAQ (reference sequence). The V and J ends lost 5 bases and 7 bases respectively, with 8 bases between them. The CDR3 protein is CASSDLVEAFF. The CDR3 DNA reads TGTGCCAGCAGCGACCTAGTTGAAGCTTTCTTT.

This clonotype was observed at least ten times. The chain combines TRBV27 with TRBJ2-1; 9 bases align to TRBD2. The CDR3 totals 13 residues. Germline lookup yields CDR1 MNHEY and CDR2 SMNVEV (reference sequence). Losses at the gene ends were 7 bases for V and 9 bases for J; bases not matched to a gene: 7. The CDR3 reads CASTAGGPLEQFF. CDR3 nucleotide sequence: TGTGCCAGCACGGCGGGGGGGCCGCTTGAGCAGTTCTTC.

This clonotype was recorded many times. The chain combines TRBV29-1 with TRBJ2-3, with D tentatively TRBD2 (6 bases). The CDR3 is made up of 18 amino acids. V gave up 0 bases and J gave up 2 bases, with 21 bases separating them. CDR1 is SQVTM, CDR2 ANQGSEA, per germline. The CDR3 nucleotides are TGCAGCGTTGAAGATCTTCAACTAGCCGACACCCCCACAGATACGCAGTATTTT. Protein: CSVEDLQLADTPTDTQYF.

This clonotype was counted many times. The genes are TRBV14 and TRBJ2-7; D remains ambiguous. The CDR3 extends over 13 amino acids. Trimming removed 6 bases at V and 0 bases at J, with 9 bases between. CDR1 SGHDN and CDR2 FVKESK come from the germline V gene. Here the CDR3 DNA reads TGTGCCAGCAGACCCGACGGCTCCTACGAGCAGTACTTC. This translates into CASRPDGSYEQYF.

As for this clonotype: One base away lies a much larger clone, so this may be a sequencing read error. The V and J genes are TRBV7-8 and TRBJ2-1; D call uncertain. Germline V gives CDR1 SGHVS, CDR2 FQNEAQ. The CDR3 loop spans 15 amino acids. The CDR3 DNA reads TGTGCCAGCAGCCCGAGCCGGAACCCATACAGTGAGCAGTTCTTC. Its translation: CASSPSRNPYSEQFF.

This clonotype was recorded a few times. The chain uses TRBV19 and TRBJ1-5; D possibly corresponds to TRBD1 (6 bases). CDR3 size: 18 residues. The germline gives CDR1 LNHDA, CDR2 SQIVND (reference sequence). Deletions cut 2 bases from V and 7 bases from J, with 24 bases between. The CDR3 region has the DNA TGTGCCAGTAGTATACCCCCGGCGGCAGGGGACTCCGGGCAGCCCCAGCATTTT. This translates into CASSIPPAAGDSGQPQHF.

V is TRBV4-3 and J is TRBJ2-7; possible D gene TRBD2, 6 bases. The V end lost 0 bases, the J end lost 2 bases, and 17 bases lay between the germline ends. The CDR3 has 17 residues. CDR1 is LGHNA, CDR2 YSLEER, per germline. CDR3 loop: CASSQDEGYGSPYEQYF. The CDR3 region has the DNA TGCGCCAGCAGCCAAGATGAGGGGTACGGGAGTCCCTACGAGCAGTACTTC.

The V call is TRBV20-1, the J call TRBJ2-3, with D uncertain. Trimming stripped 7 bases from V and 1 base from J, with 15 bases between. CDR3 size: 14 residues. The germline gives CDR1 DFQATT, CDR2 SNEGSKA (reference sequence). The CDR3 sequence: CSVPIGWGTDTQYF. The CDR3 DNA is TGCAGTGTCCCGATAGGTTGGGGCACAGATACGCAGTATTTT.

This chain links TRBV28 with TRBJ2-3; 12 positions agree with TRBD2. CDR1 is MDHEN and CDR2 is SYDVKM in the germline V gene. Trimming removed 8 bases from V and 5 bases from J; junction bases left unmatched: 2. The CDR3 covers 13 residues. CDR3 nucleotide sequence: TGTGCCAGCGGACTAGCGGGAATAGATACGCAGTATTTT. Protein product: CASGLAGIDTQYF.

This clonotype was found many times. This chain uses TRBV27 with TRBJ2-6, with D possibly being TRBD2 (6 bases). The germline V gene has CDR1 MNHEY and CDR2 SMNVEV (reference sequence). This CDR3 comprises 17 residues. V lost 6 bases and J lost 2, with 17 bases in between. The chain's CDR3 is CASSPRDPVAGANVLTF. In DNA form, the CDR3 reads TGTGCCAGCAGCCCGCGGGACCCCGTTGCTGGGGCCAACGTCCTGACTTTC.